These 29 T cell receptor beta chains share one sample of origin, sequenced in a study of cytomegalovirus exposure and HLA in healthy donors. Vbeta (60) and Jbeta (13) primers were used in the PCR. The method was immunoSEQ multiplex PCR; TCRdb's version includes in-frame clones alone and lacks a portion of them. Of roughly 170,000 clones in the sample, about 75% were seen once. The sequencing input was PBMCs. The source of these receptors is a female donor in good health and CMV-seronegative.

The CDR3 sequence is CASSQGQGYGYTF. The CDR3, as DNA: TGTGCCAGCAGCCAAGGACAGGGCTATGGCTACACCTTC. This chain links TRBV14 with TRBJ1-2, with 7 bases matching TRBD1. Germline V lookup: CDR1 SGHDN, CDR2 FVKESK. This CDR3 contains 13 residues. Losses at the gene ends were 1 base for V and 4 bases for J; bases not matched to a gene: 0.

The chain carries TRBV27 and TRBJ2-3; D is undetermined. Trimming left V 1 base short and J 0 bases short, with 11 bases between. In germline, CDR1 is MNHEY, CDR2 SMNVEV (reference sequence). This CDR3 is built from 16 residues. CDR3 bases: TGTGCCAGCAGTTTATGGGCAGCTTCTAGCACAGATACGCAGTATTTT. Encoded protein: CASSLWAASSTDTQYF.

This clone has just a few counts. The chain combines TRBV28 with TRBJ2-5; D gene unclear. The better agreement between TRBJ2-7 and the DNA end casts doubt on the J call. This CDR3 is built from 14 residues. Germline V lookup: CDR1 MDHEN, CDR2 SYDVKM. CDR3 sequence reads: CASSGLGQPYEQYF. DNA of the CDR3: TGTGCCAGCAGTGGGCTGGGCCAACCCTACGAGCAGTACTTC.

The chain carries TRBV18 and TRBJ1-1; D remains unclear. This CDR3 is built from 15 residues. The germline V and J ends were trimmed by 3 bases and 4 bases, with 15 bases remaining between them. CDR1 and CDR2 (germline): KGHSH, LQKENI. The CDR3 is CASSPFKVGFTEAFF. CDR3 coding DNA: TGTGCCAGCTCACCTTTTAAAGTCGGGTTCACTGAAGCTTTCTTT.

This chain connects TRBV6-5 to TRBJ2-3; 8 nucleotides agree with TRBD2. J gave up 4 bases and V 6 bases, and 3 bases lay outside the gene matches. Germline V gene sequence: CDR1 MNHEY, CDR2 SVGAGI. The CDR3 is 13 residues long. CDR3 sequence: CASRGLVPDTQYF. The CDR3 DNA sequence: TGTGCCAGCAGGGGACTAGTCCCAGATACGCAGTATTTT.

The CDR3 is CASSWPGQSYEQYF. DNA for the CDR3: TGTGCCAGCAGCTGGCCGGGACAGTCCTACGAGCAGTACTTC. The chain uses TRBV5-4 and TRBJ2-5, with 7 bases that match TRBD1. The last part of the DNA fits TRBJ2-7 better; the J call may be wrong. The germline V gene has CDR1 SGHNT and CDR2 YYREEE (reference sequence). The CDR3 is 14 residues long.

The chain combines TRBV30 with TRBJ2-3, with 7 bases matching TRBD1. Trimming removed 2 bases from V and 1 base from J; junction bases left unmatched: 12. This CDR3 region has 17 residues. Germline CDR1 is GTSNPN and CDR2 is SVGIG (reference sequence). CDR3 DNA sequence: TGTGCCTGGAGTCCTGTAGGGACAGAGCGACGCACAGATACGCAGTATTTT. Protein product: CAWSPVGTERRTDTQYF.

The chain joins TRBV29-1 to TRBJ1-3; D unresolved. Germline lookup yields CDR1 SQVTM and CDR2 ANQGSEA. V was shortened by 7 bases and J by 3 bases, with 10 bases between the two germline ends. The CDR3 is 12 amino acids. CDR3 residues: CSAFLVGNTIYF. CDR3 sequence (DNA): TGCAGCGCTTTCCTTGTTGGAAACACCATATATTTT. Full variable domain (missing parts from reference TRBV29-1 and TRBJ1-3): SAVISQKPSRDICQRGTSLTIQCQVDSQVTMMFWYRQQPGQSLTLIATANQGSEATYESGFVIDKFPISRPNLTFSTLTVSNMSPEDSSIYLCSAFLVGNTIYFGEGSWLTVV.

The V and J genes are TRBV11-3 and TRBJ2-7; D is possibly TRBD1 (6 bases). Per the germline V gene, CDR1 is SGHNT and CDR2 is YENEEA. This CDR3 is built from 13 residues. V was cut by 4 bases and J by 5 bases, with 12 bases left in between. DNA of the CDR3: TGTGCCAGCAGCTCGGGTAACAGGGACGAGCAGTACTTC. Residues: CASSSGNRDEQYF.

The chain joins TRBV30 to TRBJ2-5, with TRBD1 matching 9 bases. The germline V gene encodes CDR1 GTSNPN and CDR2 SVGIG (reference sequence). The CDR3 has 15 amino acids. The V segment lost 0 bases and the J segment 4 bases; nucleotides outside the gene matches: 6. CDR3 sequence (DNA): TGTGCCTGGAGTGTTGTACAGGGGGCTGGAGAGACCCAGTACTTC. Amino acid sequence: CAWSVVQGAGETQYF. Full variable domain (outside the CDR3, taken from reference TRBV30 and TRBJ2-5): SQTIHQWPATLVQPVGSPLSLECTVEGTSNPNLYWYRQAAGRGLQLLFYSVGIGQISSEVPQNLSASRPQDRQFILSSKKLLLSDSGFYLCAWSVVQGAGETQYFGPGTRLLVL.

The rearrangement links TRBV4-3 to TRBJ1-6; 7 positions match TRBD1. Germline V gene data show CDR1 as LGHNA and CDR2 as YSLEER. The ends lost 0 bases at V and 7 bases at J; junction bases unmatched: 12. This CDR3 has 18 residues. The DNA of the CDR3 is TGCGCCAGCAGCCAAGATCCCTGGACAGGAGGGGCGAATTCACCCCTCCACTTT. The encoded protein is CASSQDPWTGGANSPLHF.

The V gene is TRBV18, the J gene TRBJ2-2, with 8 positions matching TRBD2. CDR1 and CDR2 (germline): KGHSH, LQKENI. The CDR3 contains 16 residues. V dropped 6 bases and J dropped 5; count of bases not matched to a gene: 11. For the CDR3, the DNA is TGTGCCAGCTCTCCGACCGGGACTAGGAATACCGGGGAGCTGTTTTTT. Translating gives CASSPTGTRNTGELFF.

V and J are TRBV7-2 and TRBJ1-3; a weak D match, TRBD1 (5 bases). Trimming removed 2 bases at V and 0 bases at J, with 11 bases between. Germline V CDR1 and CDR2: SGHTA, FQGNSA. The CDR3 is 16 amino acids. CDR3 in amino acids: CASSLNTRDSGNTIYF. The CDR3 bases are TGTGCCAGCAGCTTAAACACCAGGGACTCTGGAAACACCATATATTTT.

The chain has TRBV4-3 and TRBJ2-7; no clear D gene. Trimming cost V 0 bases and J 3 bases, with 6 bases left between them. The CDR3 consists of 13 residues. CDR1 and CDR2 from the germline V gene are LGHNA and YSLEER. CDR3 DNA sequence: TGCGCCAGCAGCCAAGAGGTCGGCTACGAGCAGTACTTC. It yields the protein CASSQEVGYEQYF.

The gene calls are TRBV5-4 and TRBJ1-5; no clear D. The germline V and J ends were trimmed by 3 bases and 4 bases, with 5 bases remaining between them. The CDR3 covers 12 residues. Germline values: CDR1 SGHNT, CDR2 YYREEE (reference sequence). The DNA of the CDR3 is TGTGCCAGCAGCTCTTTTAATCAGCCCCAGCATTTT. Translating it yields CASSSFNQPQHF.

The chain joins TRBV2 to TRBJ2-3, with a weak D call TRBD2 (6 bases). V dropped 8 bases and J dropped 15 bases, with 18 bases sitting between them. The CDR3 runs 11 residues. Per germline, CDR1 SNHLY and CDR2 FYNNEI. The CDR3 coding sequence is TGTGCCAGCTTCGGGGGTGGCGGCGAATATTTT. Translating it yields CASFGGGGEYF.

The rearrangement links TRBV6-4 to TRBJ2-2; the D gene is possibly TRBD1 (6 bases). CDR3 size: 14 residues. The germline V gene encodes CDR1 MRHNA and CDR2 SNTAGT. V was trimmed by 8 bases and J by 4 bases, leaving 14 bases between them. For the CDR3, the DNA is TGTGCCAGCTTCCGGGACAAGAGCACCGGGGAGCTGTTTTTT. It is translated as CASFRDKSTGELFF.

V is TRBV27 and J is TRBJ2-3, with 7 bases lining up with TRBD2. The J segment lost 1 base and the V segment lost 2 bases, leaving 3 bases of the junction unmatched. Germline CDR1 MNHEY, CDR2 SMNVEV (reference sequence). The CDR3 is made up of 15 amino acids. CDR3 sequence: CASSLKRGGTDTQYF. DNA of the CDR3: TGTGCCAGCAGTTTAAAGCGGGGAGGCACAGATACGCAGTATTTT.

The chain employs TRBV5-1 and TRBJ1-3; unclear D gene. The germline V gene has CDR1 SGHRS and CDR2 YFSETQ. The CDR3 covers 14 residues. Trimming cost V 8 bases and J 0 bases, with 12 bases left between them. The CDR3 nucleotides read TGCGCCAGTCAAGACGGGTACTCTGGAAACACCATATATTTT. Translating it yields CASQDGYSGNTIYF.

The DNA for the CDR3 is TGTGCCAGCATATGGGAACCGGGAACCGGGGAGCTGTTTTTT. It encodes CASIWEPGTGELFF. V is TRBV28 and J is TRBJ2-2; the D gene is possibly TRBD2 (5 bases). Per germline, CDR1 MDHEN and CDR2 SYDVKM. CDR3 size: 14 residues. Deletions cut 7 bases from V and 5 bases from J, with 14 bases between.

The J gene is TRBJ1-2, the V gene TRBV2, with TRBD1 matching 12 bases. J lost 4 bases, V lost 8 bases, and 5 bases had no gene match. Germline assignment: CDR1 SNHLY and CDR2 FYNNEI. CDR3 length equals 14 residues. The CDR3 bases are TGTGCCAGCGGGACAGGGGGCGTCGGCTATGGCTACACCTTC. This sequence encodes CASGTGGVGYGYTF.

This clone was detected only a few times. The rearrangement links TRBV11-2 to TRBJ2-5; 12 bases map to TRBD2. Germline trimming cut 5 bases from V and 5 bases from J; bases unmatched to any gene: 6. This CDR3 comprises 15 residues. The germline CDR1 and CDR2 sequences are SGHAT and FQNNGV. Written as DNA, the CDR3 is TGTGCCAGCAGCACAGGACTAGCGGGGACTGAGACCCAGTACTTC. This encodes CASSTGLAGTETQYF.

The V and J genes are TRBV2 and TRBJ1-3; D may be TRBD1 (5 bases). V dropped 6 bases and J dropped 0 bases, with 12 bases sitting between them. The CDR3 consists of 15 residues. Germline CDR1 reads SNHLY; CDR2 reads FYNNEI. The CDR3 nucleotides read TGTGCCAGCAGCCGTCAGGGAACCTCTGGAAACACCATATATTTT. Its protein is CASSRQGTSGNTIYF. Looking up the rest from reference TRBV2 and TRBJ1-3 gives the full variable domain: EPEVTQTPSHQVTQMGQEVILRCVPISNHLYFYWYRQILGQKVEFLVSFYNNEISEKSEIFDDQFSVERPDGSNFTLKIRSTKLEDSAMYFCASSRQGTSGNTIYFGEGSWLTVV.

The CDR3 region has the DNA TGTGCCAGCAGGTACGACAGGGTTGGAGGAAACACCATATATTTT. Amino acid sequence: CASRYDRVGGNTIYF. This sequence joins TRBV4-2 and TRBJ1-3, with 7 positions matching TRBD1. CDR1 and CDR2 from the germline V gene are LGHNA and YNFKEQ. With 6 bases clipped from V and 4 bases from J, the junction kept 9 bases outside the gene matches. The CDR3 spans 15 residues.

The CDR3 loop reads CASSPRTGVRGQTGELFF. The CDR3 DNA reads as TGTGCCAGCAGCCCTAGAACGGGAGTTAGGGGGCAGACCGGGGAGCTGTTTTTT. The V and J genes are TRBV7-2 and TRBJ2-2; a weak D match, TRBD1 (7 bases). Germline CDR1 reads SGHTA; CDR2 reads FQGNSA. The V gene lost 5 bases and the J gene lost 5 bases, with 24 bases spanning the gap. This CDR3 is built from 18 residues. Looking up the rest from reference TRBV7-2 and TRBJ2-2 gives the full variable domain: GAGVSQSPSNKVTEKGKDVELRCDPISGHTALYWYRQSLGQGLEFLIYFQGNSAPDKSGLPSDRFSAERTGGSVSTLTIQRTQQEDSAVYLCASSPRTGVRGQTGELFFGEGSRLTVL.

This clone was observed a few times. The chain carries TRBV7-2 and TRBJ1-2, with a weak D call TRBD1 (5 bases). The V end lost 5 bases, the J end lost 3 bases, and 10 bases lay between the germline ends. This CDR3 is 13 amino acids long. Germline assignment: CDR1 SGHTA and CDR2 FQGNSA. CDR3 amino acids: CASSPDSYYGYTF. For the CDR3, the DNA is TGTGCCAGCAGCCCCGACAGCTACTATGGCTACACCTTC.

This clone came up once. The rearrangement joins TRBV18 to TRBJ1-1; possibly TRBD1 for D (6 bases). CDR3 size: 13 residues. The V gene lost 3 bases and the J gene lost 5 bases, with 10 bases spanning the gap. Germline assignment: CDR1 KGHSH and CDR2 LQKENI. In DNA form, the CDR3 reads TGTGCCAGCTCACCTATTACAGGGACTGAAGCTTTCTTT. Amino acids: CASSPITGTEAFF.

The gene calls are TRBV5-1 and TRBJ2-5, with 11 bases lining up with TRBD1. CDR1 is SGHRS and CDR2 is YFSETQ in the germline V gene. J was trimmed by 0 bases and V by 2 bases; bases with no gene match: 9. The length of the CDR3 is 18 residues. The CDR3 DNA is TGCGCCAGCAGCTTAACCGGGACAGGGGGTTGGTACCAAGAGACCCAGTACTTC. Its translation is CASSLTGTGGWYQETQYF.

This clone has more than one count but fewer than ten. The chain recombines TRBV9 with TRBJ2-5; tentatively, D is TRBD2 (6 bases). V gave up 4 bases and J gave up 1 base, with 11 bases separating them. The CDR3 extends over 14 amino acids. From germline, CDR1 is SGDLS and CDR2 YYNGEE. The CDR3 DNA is TGTGCCAGCAGCCGCGGGGCCAGCCAAGAGACCCAGTACTTC. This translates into CASSRGASQETQYF.